The rows below give T cell receptor beta chains drawn from one sample of a study of blood T cell repertoires in COVID-19. The repertoire was sequenced with immunoSEQ multiplex PCR; TCRdb's copy has only in-frame clones and lacks some. The sample yields under 300,000 clones, around four fifths seen once. Sequencing was done on a sample of peripheral blood. These receptors were taken from a woman between 40 and 55 years old with active or convalescent COVID-19. The CDR3 runs from the conserved cysteine through the conserved F or W. The D gene is left open where the match is weak.

D gene	J gene	V gene	CDR3 DNA	CDR3 protein
TRBD1	TRBJ2-3	TRBV29-1	TGCAGCGTTGTACAGGGGGACGGGACAGATACGCAGTATTTT	CSVVQGDGTDTQYF
TRBD1	TRBJ2-5	TRBV5-1	TGCGCCAGCAGGGGGACAGGGAAAGGAGAGACCCAGTACTTC	CASRGTGKGETQYF
TRBD1	TRBJ2-2	TRBV5-1	TGCGCCAGCAGCACCCTGACAGGGTCCGGGGAGCTGTTTTTT	CASSTLTGSGELFF
-	TRBJ2-1	TRBV19	TGTGCCAGTAGCGGCTCCCGGGACTCCTACAATGAGCAGTTCTTC	CASSGSRDSYNEQFF
-	TRBJ1-4	TRBV15	TGTGCCACCAGCAGAGATGGCTCCGCAGATGAAAAACTGTTTTTT	CATSRDGSADEKLFF
-	TRBJ1-2	TRBV30	TGTGCCTGGAGTGTGGGGGCTCGTGGCTACACCTTC	CAWSVGARGYTF
TRBD2	TRBJ2-3	TRBV7-3	TGTGCCAGCAGCTCGAGCGGGGGGCTGACTACTACGCAGTATTTT	CASSSSGGLTTTQYF
-	TRBJ1-6	TRBV29-1	TGCAGCGTGTCGTCAGAAACAAATTCACCCCTCCACTTT	CSVSSETNSPLHF
TRBD1	TRBJ1-5	TRBV9	TGTGCCAGCAGCGCTCAGGGGGAGCAGCCCCAGCATTTT	CASSAQGEQPQHF
-	TRBJ1-6	TRBV10-2	TGCGCCAGCAGTGAGTACTACAGGGACACCTATAATTCACCCCTCCACTTT	CASSEYYRDTYNSPLHF
-	TRBJ1-5	TRBV6-5	TGTGCCAGCAGCTTGCAGGGAGGTAGCAATCAGCCCCAGCATTTT	CASSLQGGSNQPQHF
TRBD1	TRBJ1-5	TRBV30	TGTGCCTGGACCGGCCAGGGACAGGGGGGAGGGCCCCAGCATTTT	CAWTGQGQGGGPQHF
-	TRBJ1-4	TRBV9	TGTGCCAGCAGCGTAGGGCTGGCAGCAACTAATGAAAAACTGTTTTTT	CASSVGLAATNEKLFF
-	TRBJ1-6	TRBV2	TGTGCCAGCAGTGTTTTGAGGGACCGGGGGTCACCCCTCCACTTT	CASSVLRDRGSPLHF
-	TRBJ1-2	TRBV27	TGTGCCAGCACCCCGACTCCTCCGGGTGGCTACACCTTC	CASTPTPPGGYTF
-	TRBJ1-2	TRBV28	TGTGCCAGCAACTCGGGAGCTTATAACTATGGCTACACCTTC	CASNSGAYNYGYTF
-	TRBJ1-4	TRBV4-1	TGCGCCAGCAGCCAAGGGGCCGGGGGGATAGGTGAAAAACTGTTTTTT	CASSQGAGGIGEKLFF
-	TRBJ1-1	TRBV5-1	TGCGCCAGCAGCTCCGACGGTCCCGCGGTAACTGAAGCTTTCTTT	CASSSDGPAVTEAFF
TRBD1	TRBJ2-2	TRBV5-6	TGTGCCAGCAGCTTGCAGGGGGTCATAACCGGGGAGCTGTTTTTT	CASSLQGVITGELFF
-	TRBJ1-5	TRBV21-1	TGTGCCAGCAGCAAAGTGGGACAGAGCGATCAGCCCCAGCATTTT	CASSKVGQSDQPQHF
-	TRBJ1-1	TRBV5-1	TGCGCCAGCAGCTTGGAAATAGGGAGGGGAACTGAAGCTTTCTTT	CASSLEIGRGTEAFF
-	TRBJ1-3	TRBV19	TGTGCCAGTACCCTCGCGGGATCTGGAAACACCATATATTTT	CASTLAGSGNTIYF
TRBD2	TRBJ2-1	TRBV28	TGTGCCAGCAGCGACGGGACTAGCGGGGCCCACAATGAGCAGTTCTTC	CASSDGTSGAHNEQFF
TRBD2	TRBJ2-3	TRBV7-2	TGTGCCAGCAGCTCACAAGTGGGGGCAGCGGGGGGAGCAGATACGCAGTATTTT	CASSSQVGAAGGADTQYF
-	TRBJ1-1	TRBV9	TGTGCCAGCAGCCCACCGACACAGGGAGCTTCGACTGAAGCTTTCTTT	CASSPPTQGASTEAFF
TRBD1	TRBJ1-5	TRBV4-1	TGCGCCAGCAGCCAAGGAGGCTTCAGGGGGAATCAGCCCCAGCATTTT	CASSQGGFRGNQPQHF
TRBD1	TRBJ1-5	TRBV5-4	TGTGCCAGCAGCCGGGACAGTGATCAGCCCCAGCATTTT	CASSRDSDQPQHF
-	TRBJ2-5	TRBV5-6	TGTGCCAGCAGCCTGGGACTTATTAATCGTCCAGAGACCCAGTACTTC	CASSLGLINRPETQYF
-	TRBJ1-1	TRBV5-1	TGCGCCAGCAGCTTGGCGGGGAGCTCGGAAGCTTTCTTT	CASSLAGSSEAFF
-	TRBJ1-4	TRBV7-6	TGTGCCAGCAGCTTAGCAGAGGGGGTGGTTGAAAAACTGTTTTTT	CASSLAEGVVEKLFF
-	TRBJ2-2	TRBV19	TGTGCCAGTAGTTGGGTCAGGCGGAACACCGGGGAGCTGTTTTTT	CASSWVRRNTGELFF
-	TRBJ1-2	TRBV7-2	TGTGCCAGCAGCCAAGAGGGGGTCTATGGCTACACCTTC	CASSQEGVYGYTF
TRBD1	TRBJ1-2	TRBV6-5	TGTGCCAGCAGTCCAAGGACAGGGAACTATGGCTACACCTTC	CASSPRTGNYGYTF
-	TRBJ2-1	TRBV3-1/TRBV3-2	TGTGCCAGCAGCCGCCGGGGAAATGAGCAGTTCTTC	CASSRRGNEQFF
TRBD2	TRBJ2-3	TRBV2	TGTGCCAGCCCCCGTGGGCGGGGGAGCACAGATACGCAGTATTTT	CASPRGRGSTDTQYF
TRBD1	TRBJ2-1	TRBV10-1	TGCGCCAGCAGTCGAGGACCGAGGGACAGGGAGCGGAATGAGCAGTTCTTC	CASSRGPRDRERNEQFF
TRBD2	TRBJ2-1	TRBV7-7	TGTGCCAGCAGCTCAGGAGTAGCGGGGGGGCCACAAGGTGAGCAGTTCTTC	CASSSGVAGGPQGEQFF
-	TRBJ1-1	TRBV10-3	TGTGCCTCGTCCCGGGATCGGCCTTTAACTGAAGCTTTCTTT	CASSRDRPLTEAFF
TRBD1	TRBJ1-2	TRBV28	TGTGCCAGCAGTTCACCCTTGGACAGGGTGGGAGGCTACACCTTC	CASSSPLDRVGGYTF
TRBD2	TRBJ2-5	TRBV14	TGTGCCAGCAGCCAAGCGCGACTAGCGGGGGCGGAGACCCAGTACTTC	CASSQARLAGAETQYF
-	TRBJ1-1	TRBV5-6	TGTGCCAGCAGCCGACGGGACATCCAACCAAGCACTGAAGCTTTCTTT	CASSRRDIQPSTEAFF
-	TRBJ2-7	TRBV11-2	TGTGCCAGCAGGGGCCAGGGCTCCCACGAGCAGTACTTC	CASRGQGSHEQYF
-	TRBJ2-2	TRBV11-2	TGTGCCAGCAGCTTAGAAGGGGTTCTCGGGGAGCTGTTTTTT	CASSLEGVLGELFF
-	TRBJ1-1	TRBV19	TGTGCCAGTATGCGGGGAGACAAAGCTTTCTTT	CASMRGDKAFF
TRBD1	TRBJ2-7	TRBV9	TGTGCCAGCAGTAGACAGGGGGCGAGGGAGCAGTACTTC	CASSRQGAREQYF
TRBD2	TRBJ2-5	TRBV28	TGTGCCAGCTCCCTAGGGGGGACTAGCCCCGATGAGACCCAGTACTTC	CASSLGGTSPDETQYF
TRBD2	TRBJ2-1	TRBV7-9	TGTGCCAGCAGCCCGACTAGCCCGACCAATGAGCAGTTCTTC	CASSPTSPTNEQFF
-	TRBJ1-2	TRBV3-1/TRBV3-2	TGTGCCAGCAGCCAAGTAAGGGGGAGTGGCTACACCTTC	CASSQVRGSGYTF
-	TRBJ1-6	TRBV4-1	TGCGCCAGCAGCCAAGATCAGGGAAGCTGGGGTTCACCCCTCCACTTT	CASSQDQGSWGSPLHF
-	TRBJ1-5	TRBV9	TGTGCCAGCAGCGTATCGGCGGACAATCAGCCCCAGCATTTT	CASSVSADNQPQHF
-	TRBJ1-1	TRBV18	TGTGCCAGCTCACCACAGGGGCAGAACACTGAAGCTTTCTTT	CASSPQGQNTEAFF
TRBD2	TRBJ2-5	TRBV5-4	TGTGCCAGCAGCTTGGAAGGGACTAGCGGGGGGAGGGGAGAGACCCAGTACTTC	CASSLEGTSGGRGETQYF
-	TRBJ2-1	TRBV6-5	TGTGCCAGCAACCGGGGCAATGAGCAGTTCTTC	CASNRGNEQFF